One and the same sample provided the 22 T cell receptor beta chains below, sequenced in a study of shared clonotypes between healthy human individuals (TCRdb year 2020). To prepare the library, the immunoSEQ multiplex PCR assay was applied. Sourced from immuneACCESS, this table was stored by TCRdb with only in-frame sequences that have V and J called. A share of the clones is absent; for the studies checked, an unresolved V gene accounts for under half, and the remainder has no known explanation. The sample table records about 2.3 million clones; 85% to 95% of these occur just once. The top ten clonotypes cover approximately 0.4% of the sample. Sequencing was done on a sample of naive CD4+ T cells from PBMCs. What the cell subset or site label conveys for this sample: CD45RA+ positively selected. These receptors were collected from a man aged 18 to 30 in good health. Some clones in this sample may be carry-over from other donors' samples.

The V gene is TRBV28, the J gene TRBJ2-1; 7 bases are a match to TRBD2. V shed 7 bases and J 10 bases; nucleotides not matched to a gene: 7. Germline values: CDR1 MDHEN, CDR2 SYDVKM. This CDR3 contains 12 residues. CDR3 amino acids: CASTPGRREQFF. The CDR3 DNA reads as TGTGCCAGCACCCCCGGGAGGCGGGAGCAGTTCTTC.

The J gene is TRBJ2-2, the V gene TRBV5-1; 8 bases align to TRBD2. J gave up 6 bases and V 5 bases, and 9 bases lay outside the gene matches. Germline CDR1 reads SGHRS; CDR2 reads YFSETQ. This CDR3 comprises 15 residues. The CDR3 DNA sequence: TGCGCCAGCAGATCAGTAGCGGGATGGGCCGGGGAGCTGTTTTTT. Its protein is CASRSVAGWAGELFF.

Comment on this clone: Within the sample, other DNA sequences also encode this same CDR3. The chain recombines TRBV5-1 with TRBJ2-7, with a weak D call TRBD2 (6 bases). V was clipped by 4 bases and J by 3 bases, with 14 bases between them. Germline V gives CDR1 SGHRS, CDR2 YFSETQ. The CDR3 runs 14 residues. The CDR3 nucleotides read TGCGCCAGCAGCCTGACTAGTGGACTCTACGAGCAGTACTTC. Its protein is CASSLTSGLYEQYF. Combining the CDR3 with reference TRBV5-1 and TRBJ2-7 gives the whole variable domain KAGVTQTPRYLIKTRGQQVTLSCSPISGHRSVSWYQQTPGQGLQFLFEYFSETQRNKGNFPGRFSGRQFSNSRSEMNVSTLELGDSALYLCASSLTSGLYEQYFGPGTRLTVT.

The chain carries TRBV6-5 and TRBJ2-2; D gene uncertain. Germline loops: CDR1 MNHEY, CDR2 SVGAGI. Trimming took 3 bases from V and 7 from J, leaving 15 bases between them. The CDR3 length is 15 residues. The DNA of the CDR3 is TGTGCCAGCAGTTATGGAGCTGGACGGATCGGGGAGCTGTTTTTT. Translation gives CASSYGAGRIGELFF.

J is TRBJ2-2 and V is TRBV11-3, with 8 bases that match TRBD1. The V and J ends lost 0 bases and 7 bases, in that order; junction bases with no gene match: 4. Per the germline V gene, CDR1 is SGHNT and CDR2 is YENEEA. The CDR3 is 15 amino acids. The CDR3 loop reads CASSLDYGQGGELFF. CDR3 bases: TGTGCCAGCAGCTTAGATTACGGACAGGGCGGGGAGCTGTTTTTT.

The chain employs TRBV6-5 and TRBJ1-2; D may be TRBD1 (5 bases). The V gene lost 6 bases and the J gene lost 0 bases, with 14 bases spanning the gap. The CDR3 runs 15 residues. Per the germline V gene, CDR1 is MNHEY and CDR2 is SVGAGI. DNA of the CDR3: TGTGCCAGCAGCCCCTCGGGGCTGACTAACTATGGCTACACCTTC. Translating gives CASSPSGLTNYGYTF.

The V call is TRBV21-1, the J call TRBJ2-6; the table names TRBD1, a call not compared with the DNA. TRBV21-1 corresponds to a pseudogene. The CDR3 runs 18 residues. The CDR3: CASSKARTANSGANVLTF. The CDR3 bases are TGTGCCAGCAGCAAAGCTAGGACAGCGAACTCTGGGGCCAACGTCCTGACTTTC.

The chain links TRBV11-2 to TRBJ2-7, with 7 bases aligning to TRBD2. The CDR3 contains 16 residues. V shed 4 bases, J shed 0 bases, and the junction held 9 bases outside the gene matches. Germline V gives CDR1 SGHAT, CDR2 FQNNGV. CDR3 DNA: TGTGCCAGCAGCTCATCGGGGGGAGACTTCTCCTACGAGCAGTACTTC. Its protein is CASSSSGGDFSYEQYF.

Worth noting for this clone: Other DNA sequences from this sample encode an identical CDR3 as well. In DNA form, the CDR3 reads TGTGCCTGGAGTCGAGGGAGCTCCTACGAGCAGTACTTC. It specifies CAWSRGSSYEQYF. The chain uses TRBV30 and TRBJ2-7, with D possibly matching TRBD2 (5 bases). Germline-derived CDR1 and CDR2 are GTSNPN and SVGIG (reference sequence). The CDR3 spans 13 residues. The ends were cut back, 2 bases at V and 0 bases at J, with 8 bases in the middle.

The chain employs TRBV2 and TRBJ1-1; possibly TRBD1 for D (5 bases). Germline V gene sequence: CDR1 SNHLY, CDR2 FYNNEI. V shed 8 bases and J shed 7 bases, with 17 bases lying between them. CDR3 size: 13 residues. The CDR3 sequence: CASGAQGLNEAFF. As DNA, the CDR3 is TGTGCCAGCGGGGCGCAGGGCTTGAATGAAGCTTTCTTT.

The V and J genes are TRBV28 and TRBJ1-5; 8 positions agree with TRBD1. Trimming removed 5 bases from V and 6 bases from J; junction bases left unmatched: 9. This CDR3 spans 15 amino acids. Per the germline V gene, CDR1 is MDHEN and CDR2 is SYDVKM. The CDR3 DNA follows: TGTGCCAGCAGTCAAAGGACAGGGTTGACTCAGCCCCAGCATTTT. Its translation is CASSQRTGLTQPQHF.

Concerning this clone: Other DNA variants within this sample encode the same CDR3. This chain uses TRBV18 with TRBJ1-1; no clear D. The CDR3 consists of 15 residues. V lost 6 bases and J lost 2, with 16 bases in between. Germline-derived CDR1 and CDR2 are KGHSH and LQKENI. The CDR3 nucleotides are TGTGCCAGCTCCCCCTGGACGGGTTTAAACACTGAAGCTTTCTTT. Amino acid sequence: CASSPWTGLNTEAFF.

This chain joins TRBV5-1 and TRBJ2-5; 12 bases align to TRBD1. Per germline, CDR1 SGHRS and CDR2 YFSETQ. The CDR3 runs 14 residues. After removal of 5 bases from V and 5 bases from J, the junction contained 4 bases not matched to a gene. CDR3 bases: TGCGCCAGCAGGGGGACAGGGGGCTATGAGACCCAGTACTTC. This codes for CASRGTGGYETQYF.

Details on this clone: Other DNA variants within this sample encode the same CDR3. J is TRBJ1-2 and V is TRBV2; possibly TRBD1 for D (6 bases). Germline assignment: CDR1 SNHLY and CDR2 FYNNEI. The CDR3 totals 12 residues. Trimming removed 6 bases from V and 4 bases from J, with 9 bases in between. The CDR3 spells CASSEQGYGYTF. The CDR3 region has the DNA TGTGCCAGCAGCGAACAGGGCTATGGCTACACCTTC.

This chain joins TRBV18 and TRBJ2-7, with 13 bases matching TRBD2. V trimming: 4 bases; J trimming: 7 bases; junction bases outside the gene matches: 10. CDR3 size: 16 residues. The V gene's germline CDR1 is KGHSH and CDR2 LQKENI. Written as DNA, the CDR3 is TGTGCCAGCTCACTTAGAACCGGACTAGCGGGAGATGAGCAGTACTTC. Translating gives CASSLRTGLAGDEQYF.

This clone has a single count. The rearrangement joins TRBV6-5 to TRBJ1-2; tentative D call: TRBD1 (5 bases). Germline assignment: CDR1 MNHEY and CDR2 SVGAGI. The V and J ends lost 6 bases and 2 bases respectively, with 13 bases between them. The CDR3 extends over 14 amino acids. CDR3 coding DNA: TGTGCCAGCAGACCTCGGCCAGGGAACTATGGCTACACCTTC. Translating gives CASRPRPGNYGYTF.

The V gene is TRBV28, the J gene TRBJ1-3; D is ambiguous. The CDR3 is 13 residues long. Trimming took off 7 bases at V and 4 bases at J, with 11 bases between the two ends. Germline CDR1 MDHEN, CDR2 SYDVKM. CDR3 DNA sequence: TGTGCCAGCACCTCCAGCCCCGGAAACACCATATATTTT. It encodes CASTSSPGNTIYF.

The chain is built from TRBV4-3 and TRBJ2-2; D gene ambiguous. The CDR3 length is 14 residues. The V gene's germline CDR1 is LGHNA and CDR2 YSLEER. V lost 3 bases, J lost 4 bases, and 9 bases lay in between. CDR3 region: CASSQDWLTGELFF. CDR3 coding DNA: TGCGCCAGCAGCCAGGATTGGCTCACCGGGGAGCTGTTTTTT.

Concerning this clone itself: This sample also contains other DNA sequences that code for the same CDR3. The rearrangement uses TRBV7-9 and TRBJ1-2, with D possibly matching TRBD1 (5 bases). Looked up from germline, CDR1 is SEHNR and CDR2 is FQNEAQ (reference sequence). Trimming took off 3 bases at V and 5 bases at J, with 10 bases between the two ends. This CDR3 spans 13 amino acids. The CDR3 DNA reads TGTGCCAGCAGCTTGGGGGGTGTTTATGGCTACACCTTC. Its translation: CASSLGGVYGYTF.

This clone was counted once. The DNA of the CDR3 is TGTGCCAGCAGCACCACAGGGGACATTCAGTACTTC. This sequence encodes CASSTTGDIQYF. The chain couples TRBV5-6 to TRBJ2-4; TRBD1 aligns across 7 bases. The CDR3 covers 12 residues. Trimming took 4 bases from V and 8 from J; bases not matched to a gene: 3. CDR1 and CDR2 (germline): SGHDT, YYEEEE.

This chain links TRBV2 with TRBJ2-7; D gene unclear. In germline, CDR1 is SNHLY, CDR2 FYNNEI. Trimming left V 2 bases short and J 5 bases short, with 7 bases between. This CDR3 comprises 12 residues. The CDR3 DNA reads TGTGCCAGCAGTGAACTAGAAGACGAGCAGTACTTC. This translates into CASSELEDEQYF.

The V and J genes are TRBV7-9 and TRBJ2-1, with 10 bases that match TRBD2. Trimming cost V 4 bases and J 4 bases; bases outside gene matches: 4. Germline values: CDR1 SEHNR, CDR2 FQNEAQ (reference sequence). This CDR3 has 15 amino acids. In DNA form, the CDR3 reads TGTGCCAGCAGCTATAGCGGGAGGTCTTACAATGAGCAGTTCTTC. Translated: CASSYSGRSYNEQFF. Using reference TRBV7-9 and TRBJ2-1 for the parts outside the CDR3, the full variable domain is DTGVSQNPRHKITKRGQNVTFRCDPISEHNRLYWYRQTLGQGPEFLTYFQNEAQLEKSRLLSDRFSAERPKGSFSTLEIQRTEQGDSAMYLCASSYSGRSYNEQFFGPGTRLTVL.